This T cell receptor (beta chain) was recorded in a study of shared clonotypes between healthy human individuals. Deep-level assay runs were performed. Several immunoSEQ plates held equal portions of the genomic DNA taken from each subset. Sequencing used immunoSEQ multiplex PCR; TCRdb keeps in-frame clones, though not all of them. The repertoire includes 800,000 to 1,200,000 clones, around 78% of them detected once, and under 0.65% sits in the top ten. This clone has only a few counts. Trimming took 5 bases from V and 7 from J; bases not matched to a gene: 7. CDR1 is MDHEN and CDR2 is SYDVKM in the germline V gene. The CDR3 loop spans 15 amino acids.

This TCR derives from a man younger than 35 in good health. Some clones in this sample may be carry-over from other donors' samples. Sequenced sample: memory CD4+ T cells from PBMCs. The subset denotes: CD45RA-negative fraction. The rearrangement links TRBV28 to TRBJ1-5; TRBD1 aligns across 11 bases. The CDR3 loop is CASSGGQGARQPQHF. In DNA form, the CDR3 reads TGTGCCAGCAGTGGCGGACAGGGGGCGCGACAGCCCCAGCATTTT. The full variable domain, with the rest looked up from reference TRBV28 and TRBJ1-5, is DVKVTQSSRYLVKRTGEKVFLECVQDMDHENMFWYRQDPGLGLRLIYFSYDVKMKEKGDIPEGYSVSREKKERFSLILESASTNQTSMYLCASSGGQGARQPQHFGDGTRLSIL.